This is a list of T cell receptor beta chains from one sample in a study of technical replicates of blood from several donors. Only in-frame clones appear in the TCRdb table, and some are missing; sequencing was by immunoSEQ multiplex PCR. The profile shows about 79,000 clones, about 91% of them singletons. Material for sequencing was T cells isolated from PBMCs. These receptors came from a human donor in good health. Some clones in this sample may be carry-over from other donors' samples. The CDR3 runs from the conserved cysteine through the conserved F or W. D genes are given only for firm matches. The size field is filled for only some rows; it gives once, few, many or a size class.

v_call	clone_size	j_call	d_call	cdr3_nt	cdr3_aa
TRBV18	once	TRBJ2-2	TRBD1	TGTGCCAGCTCACCCGGACAGGGGGCCGGCGGGGAGCTGTTTTTT	CASSPGQGAGGELFF
TRBV28	NA	TRBJ1-2	NA	TGTGCCAGCAGATTGGAGGGGGAGGGCTATGGCTACACCTTC	CASRLEGEGYGYTF
TRBV11-3	NA	TRBJ2-1	NA	TGTGCCAGCAGATTAGCAGGGGTGGCCTACAATGAGCAGTTCTTC	CASRLAGVAYNEQFF
TRBV9	NA	TRBJ1-2	NA	TGTGCCAGCAGCGCGGGGACAATAGTAGCTAACTATGGCTACACCTTC	CASSAGTIVANYGYTF
TRBV6-5	NA	TRBJ2-3	NA	TGTGCCAGCAGTTACGGGGTTAGCGGTTTAAATACGCAGTATTTT	CASSYGVSGLNTQYF
TRBV4-1	NA	TRBJ1-4	NA	TGCGCCAGCAGCCACGTAAAGGGAACAGGATTTAATGAAAAACTGTTTTTT	CASSHVKGTGFNEKLFF
TRBV5-4	NA	TRBJ2-2	NA	TGTGCCAGCAGCTTGGCCGCAGGGGAAGGGCTGTTTTTT	CASSLAAGEGLFF
TRBV10-3	NA	TRBJ2-6	NA	TGTGCCATCAGTGAGTCGATCCGAGGGTCCTCTGGGGCCAACGTCCTGACTTTC	CAISESIRGSSGANVLTF
TRBV25-1	NA	TRBJ1-2	NA	TGTGCCAGCAATAAAGGGACATCCGGCTACACCTTC	CASNKGTSGYTF
TRBV29-1	NA	TRBJ2-7	NA	TGCAGCGTCTACACAGGCCAGCCGACCTACGAGCAGTACTTC	CSVYTGQPTYEQYF
TRBV28	once	TRBJ2-2	TRBD1	TGTGCCACCTACAGGGGGGCCACCGGGGAGCTGTTTTTT	CATYRGATGELFF
TRBV30	NA	TRBJ2-6	TRBD1	TGTGCCTGTACCAAGGGGGCAGTATCCGGGGCCAACGTCCTGACTTTC	CACTKGAVSGANVLTF
TRBV28	NA	TRBJ2-1	NA	TGTGCCAGCAGATTCTATACAGAAGCCTACAATGAGCAGTTCTTC	CASRFYTEAYNEQFF
TRBV4-1	NA	TRBJ2-2	NA	TGCGCCAGCAGCCATATTGGGGGCTATGGCGGGGAGCTGTTTTTT	CASSHIGGYGGELFF
TRBV9	NA	TRBJ2-3	TRBD2	TGTGCCAGCAGCGCCCAGACTAGCGGAGGAGATACGCAGTATTTT	CASSAQTSGGDTQYF
TRBV9	NA	TRBJ2-7	NA	TGTGCCAGCAGCGCGGGAGACGAGCAGTACTTC	CASSAGDEQYF
TRBV28	NA	TRBJ2-3	TRBD2	TGTGCCAGCAGTTTAGTCGGGACTGAAGCGGGGGATACGCAGTATTTT	CASSLVGTEAGDTQYF
TRBV29-1	NA	TRBJ2-3	NA	TGCAGCGTTTTAGCGGATAGTACAGATACGCAGTATTTT	CSVLADSTDTQYF
TRBV27	NA	TRBJ2-1	TRBD2	TGTGCCAGCAGGGGGACTAGCGGGAGGTGGGATGAGCAGTTCTTC	CASRGTSGRWDEQFF
TRBV6-5	NA	TRBJ2-2	NA	TGTGCCAGCAGCCGGGACCCGCGGGGCGGGGAGCTGTTTTTT	CASSRDPRGGELFF
TRBV4-1	NA	TRBJ2-7	TRBD1	TGCGCCAGCAGCCTTAGGGGACAGGGCTCCGAGCAGTACTTC	CASSLRGQGSEQYF
TRBV19	NA	TRBJ1-1	NA	TGTGCCAGTAGTATTGGGGCACTTCAGATGAACACTGAAGCTTTCTTT	CASSIGALQMNTEAFF
TRBV2	NA	TRBJ1-4	TRBD1	TGTGCCAGCAGTACTAATCCCATAACACAGGGGACTAATGAAAAACTGTTTTTT	CASSTNPITQGTNEKLFF
TRBV5-6	NA	TRBJ2-5	NA	TGTGCCAGCCTGACTTACCAAGAGACCCAGTACTTC	CASLTYQETQYF
TRBV6-5	NA	TRBJ2-7	TRBD1	TGTGCCAGCAGTTATGGACAGGGGGGGTACGAGCAGTACTTC	CASSYGQGGYEQYF
TRBV5-1	NA	TRBJ2-7	TRBD2	TGCGCCAGCAGCTTGGCCGGGGGGTCCTACGAGCAGTACTTC	CASSLAGGSYEQYF
TRBV28	NA	TRBJ2-7	TRBD2	TGTGCCAGCCTAGGGCTAGCGGGAGCCATAAGCTCCTACGAGCAGTACTTC	CASLGLAGAISSYEQYF
TRBV7-9	NA	TRBJ2-1	TRBD2	TGTGCCAGCTCGGCGCTAGCGGGAGTGGACTCCTACAATGAGCAGTTCTTC	CASSALAGVDSYNEQFF
TRBV19	NA	TRBJ1-1	TRBD1	TGTGCCAGTAGTAGGCAGGGGGTGAACACTGAAGCTTTCTTT	CASSRQGVNTEAFF
TRBV27	NA	TRBJ1-2	TRBD1	TGTGCCAGCAGTTTTTCAGGACAGGGGGCGTTGGACTATGGCTACACCTTC	CASSFSGQGALDYGYTF
TRBV2	NA	TRBJ2-5	NA	TGTGCCAGTTTTGAGGGAGGGACCCAGTACTTC	CASFEGGTQYF
TRBV27	NA	TRBJ1-2	NA	TGTGCCAGCAGGGGAGGGGGGAATTATGGCTACACCTTC	CASRGGGNYGYTF
TRBV30	NA	TRBJ2-1	TRBD2	TGTGCCTGGAGTGTAGGTAGCGGGGGTTCGGATGAGCAGTTCTTC	CAWSVGSGGSDEQFF
TRBV6-5	NA	TRBJ1-2	TRBD1	TGTGCCACACAGGGGGCGAGGGGCTACACCTTC	CATQGARGYTF
TRBV9	NA	TRBJ2-1	TRBD2	TGTGCCAGCAGCGCAGACTATATTAGCGGGAGTTACAATGAGCAGTTCTTC	CASSADYISGSYNEQFF
TRBV30	NA	TRBJ2-2	NA	TGTGCCTGGAGTCCATACAAAGGGGGACCCGGGGAGCTGTTTTTT	CAWSPYKGGPGELFF
TRBV18	NA	TRBJ1-2	NA	TGTGCCAGCTCACAAACAGGAGCCAGTCCCAACTATGGCTACACCTTC	CASSQTGASPNYGYTF
TRBV7-9	NA	TRBJ2-7	TRBD1	TGTGCCAGCAGCTTAGGCTCCCGGGACAGGGGCCCCGAGCAGTACTTC	CASSLGSRDRGPEQYF
TRBV7-9	NA	TRBJ2-7	NA	TGTGCCAGCAGCTTAGTGGAGGGCGGCGAGCAGTACTTC	CASSLVEGGEQYF
TRBV7-2	NA	TRBJ1-5	TRBD1	TGTGCCAGCAGCTCCGGGACAGAGAATCAGCCCCAGCATTTT	CASSSGTENQPQHF
TRBV18	NA	TRBJ1-1	NA	TGTGCCAGCTCACCTCTTCGCGGAGAGAACACTGAAGCTTTCTTT	CASSPLRGENTEAFF
TRBV7-9	NA	TRBJ2-7	NA	TGTGCCAGCAGCAGCACGGGTCTCCTTGCCCAGCAGTACTTC	CASSSTGLLAQQYF
TRBV4-3	NA	TRBJ2-3	NA	TGCGCCAGCAGCCAAGACAGGGGCGGAGATACGCAGTATTTT	CASSQDRGGDTQYF
TRBV7-6	NA	TRBJ1-3	NA	TGTGCCAGCAGCTTAGACCAGGGAGGAGGAGGAAACACCATATATTTT	CASSLDQGGGGNTIYF
TRBV7-2	NA	TRBJ2-7	NA	TGTGCCAGCAGCTTAGGGCCTTTCTCCTACGAGCAGTACTTC	CASSLGPFSYEQYF
TRBV11-2	NA	TRBJ2-7	TRBD1	TGTGCCAGCAGCCAGGGACAGGGCTACGAGCAGTACTTC	CASSQGQGYEQYF
TRBV7-9	NA	TRBJ1-2	TRBD1	TGTGCCAGCAGCTTAGCGGAGGGGGCTTTGAACTATGGCTACACCTTC	CASSLAEGALNYGYTF
TRBV28	NA	TRBJ2-6	NA	TGTGCCAGCAGAATACAGGGAGAGGCTGGGGCCAACGTCCTGACTTTC	CASRIQGEAGANVLTF
TRBV5-6	NA	TRBJ2-7	NA	TGTGCCAGCAGCCCGCAGCCAGGGGAGGGCTACGAGCAGTACTTC	CASSPQPGEGYEQYF
TRBV27	few	TRBJ2-1	TRBD2	TGTGCCAGCAGTTCATTAATCAGTGGCGGGAGTCCCTACAATGAGCAGTTCTTC	CASSSLISGGSPYNEQFF
TRBV10-1	NA	TRBJ2-3	TRBD2	TGCGCCAGCAGTGAGAGTATCGGGGGGATAGATACGCAGTATTTT	CASSESIGGIDTQYF
TRBV7-9	NA	TRBJ1-1	TRBD1	TGTGCCAGCAGCGCAGGGACAGGGGGTTCAGCTTTCTTT	CASSAGTGGSAFF
TRBV5-5	NA	TRBJ2-7	NA	TGTGCCAGCAGTCTAGGACACAGTACCTACGAGCAGTACTTC	CASSLGHSTYEQYF
TRBV4-1	NA	TRBJ1-1	TRBD1	TGCGCCAGCAGCCAGAAGAGGATTCCGGGACAGGGACCGAACACTGAAGCTTTCTTT	CASSQKRIPGQGPNTEAFF
TRBV27	NA	TRBJ2-3	TRBD2	TGTGCCAGCAGTTCATTGAGCGGGAGGGAAACGCAGTATTTT	CASSSLSGRETQYF